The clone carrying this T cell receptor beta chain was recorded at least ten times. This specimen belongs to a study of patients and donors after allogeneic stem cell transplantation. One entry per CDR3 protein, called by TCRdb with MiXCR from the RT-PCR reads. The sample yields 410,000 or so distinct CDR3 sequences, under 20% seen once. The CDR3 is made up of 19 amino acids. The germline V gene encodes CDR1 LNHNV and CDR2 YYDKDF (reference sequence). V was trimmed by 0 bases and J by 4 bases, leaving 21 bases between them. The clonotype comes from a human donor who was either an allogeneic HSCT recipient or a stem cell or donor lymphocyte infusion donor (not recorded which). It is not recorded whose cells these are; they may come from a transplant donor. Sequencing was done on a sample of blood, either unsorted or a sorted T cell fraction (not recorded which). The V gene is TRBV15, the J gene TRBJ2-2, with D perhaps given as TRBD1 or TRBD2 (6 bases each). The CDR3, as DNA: TGTGCCACCAGCAGAGAGAGACAGCGCCGGGGGCTGGGCACCGGGGAGCTGTTTTTT. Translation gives CATSRERQRRGLGTGELFF.